This T cell receptor beta chain is drawn from a study of spatial heterogeneity in lung cancer. Overall study: Mean representation of each unique TCR and UMI combination in the raw reads exceeded 9.5 occurrences.

TCRdb reprocessed the 5' RACE reads with MiXCR, giving one entry per CDR3 protein. Counted here are under 150,000 distinct CDR3 sequences, more than 10% occurring once; the ten biggest clones make up 16%. Time point reported: blood at routine non-recurrence follow-up after resection. Extraction of whole RNA from tumor, nontumor lung or frozen PBMC preceded unsorted sequencing. As concerns this clonotype: Its target is not known.

Points from the study as a whole: Detection of ubiquitous tumor TCRs in blood was higher at resection than follow-up.

With 6 bases removed from V and 5 bases from J, the gap between germline ends came to 11 bases. CDR3 length: 12 residues. From germline, CDR1 is DFQATT and CDR2 SNEGSKA (reference sequence). Source: PBMCs, taken at follow-up. The origin of this receptor is a male donor with early-stage non-small cell lung cancer. The rearrangement joins TRBV20-1 to TRBJ1-5; D perhaps matches TRBD1 (6 bases). CDR3 amino acids: CSAWRGDQPQHF. CDR3 in DNA: TGCAGTGCGTGGAGGGGGGATCAGCCCCAGCATTTT.